This TCR beta chain was retrieved from a study of blood T cell repertoires in COVID-19. Study-wide background: Samples taken during acute and convalescent COVID-19 were collected in the United States, Italy and Spain. From T cells, B-cell-depleted T cells, or PBMCs came the material, which was cDNA or gDNA.

This CDR3 region has 16 residues. Trimming shortened V by 5 bases and J by 0 bases, and 16 bases separated the two germline ends. Germline CDR1 reads SGHVS; CDR2 reads FQNEAQ. Followed over time, Seattle patients had been enrolled while infection was active. Under the authors' procedure: Estimates of nucleated cell counts were drawn from the amplification of reference gene primers. The data were produced by immunoSEQ multiplex PCR, yet TCRdb's version contains in-frame clones alone and is incomplete. Clonal size and the V and J genes are those of that table, whereas D and trimming came from the DNA. This sample has some 75,000 clones, with 75% to 90% found just once.

V usage is TRBV7-8 and J usage is TRBJ1-1; maybe TRBD1 (5 bases). This receptor was taken from a man aged 45 to 65 with COVID-19, enrolled during active disease. Material for sequencing was peripheral blood. This CDR3 is CASSPRAGLMNTEAFF. DNA of the CDR3: TGTGCCAGCAGCCCGCGAGCGGGACTGATGAACACTGAAGCTTTCTTT.